This TCR beta chain is from a study of OX40 agonist ivuxolimab in advanced cancers. General study points: The work left the antigen specificity of expanded peripheral T cells undetermined.

As for this clone: Its target is not known.

This CDR3 comprises 15 residues. Germline values: CDR1 MDHEN, CDR2 SYDVKM. Unmatched junction bases numbered 8, after V lost 6 bases and J lost 2 bases. Some clones are missing from TCRdb's copy, which holds only in-frame ones; the method was immunoSEQ multiplex PCR. The sample contains about 76,000 clones, 85% to 90% of which appear only once. This TCR was sampled from an adult with an advanced solid tumor such as melanoma, head and neck, liver or kidney cancer. Source: CD4+ or CD8+ T cells sorted from blood, taken in a trial of the OX40 agonist ivuxolimab. The chain joins TRBV28 to TRBJ2-5; 8 nucleotides align to TRBD2. CDR3: CASRGFSGTQETQYF. CDR3 nucleotides: TGTGCCAGCAGGGGTTTTAGCGGGACTCAAGAGACCCAGTACTTC. Full variable domain (remainder filled in from reference TRBV28 and TRBJ2-5): DVKVTQSSRYLVKRTGEKVFLECVQDMDHENMFWYRQDPGLGLRLIYFSYDVKMKEKGDIPEGYSVSREKKERFSLILESASTNQTSMYLCASRGFSGTQETQYFGPGTRLLVL.